This TCR beta chain was recorded in a study of somatic mutations in cytotoxic T cells in rheumatoid arthritis. Positive magnetic bead selection isolated CD4+ and CD8+ cells, and flow cytometry checked purity. The CDR3 spans 13 residues. Germline-derived CDR1 and CDR2 are MNHEY and SMNVEV (reference sequence). V dropped 2 bases and J dropped 3 bases, with 6 bases sitting between them. Findings of the study overall: Any difference in CD8+ T-cell clonality between patients who had rheumatoid arthritis and healthy controls who were age-matched was not statistically significant.

As for this clone: Its antigen remains unidentified.

Libraries were prepared by immunoSEQ multiplex PCR; TCRdb keeps only in-frame clonotypes and omits some of them. Of about 36,000 clones in the sample, around 80% were seen once. The sequence was obtained from a man in his forties in good health. The chain recombines TRBV27 with TRBJ2-3; D could derive from TRBD1 or TRBD2 (5 bases each). The sample comprised CD8+ T cells sorted from blood. CDR3 sequence: CASSLGGTDTQYF. The CDR3 DNA is TGTGCCAGCAGTTTAGGGGGTACAGATACGCAGTATTTT.